The 28 T cell receptor beta chains given below trace back to one sample, sequenced in a study of glioma-infiltrating T cells (dated by TCRdb to the mid-2010s). The sequencing machine was an Illumina MiSeq. TCR alpha and beta CDR3 regions were amplified with the iRepertoire nested amplicon-rescue multiplex PCR (arm-PCR) platform from RNA. TCRdb handled the public reads itself, with Q25 trimming in fastp and clone calling in MiXCR, and kept productive beta chains. Under each unique CDR3 protein, matching rows form one entry showing the most common genes and DNA. Here the sample has under 200,000 distinct CDR3 sequences; around 42% occur a single time. The biggest ten clones account for roughly 5.2% of the sample. The sequencing sample was made of glioma tissue, nonneoplastic brain tissue, or PBMCs (not recorded which). Receptor source: a human donor with low-grade glioma or glioblastoma, undergoing nonglioma brain surgery, or in good health (not recorded which).

Remarks on this clonotype: A much larger clone differs by one base, so this may be a read error. The DNA of the CDR3 is TGTGCCAGCAGTTCAGGGGGGGGCCAGAATGGCTACACCTTC. It translates to CASSSGGGQNGYTF. The chain has TRBV28 and TRBJ1-2, with 7 bases lining up with TRBD1. CDR1 and CDR2 from the germline V gene are MDHEN and SYDVKM. J was trimmed by 6 bases and V by 4 bases; bases with no gene match: 8. The CDR3 contains 14 residues.

The sample holds many counts of this clonotype. This chain joins TRBV27 and TRBJ2-3, with 8 bases matching TRBD1. Germline V gene lookup returns CDR1 MNHEY and CDR2 SMNVEV (reference sequence). CDR3 length equals 18 residues. The V gene end was trimmed by 2 bases and the J gene end by 0 bases; junction bases not matched to a gene: 10. The CDR3 sequence: CASSLGGGTGPSTDTQYF. CDR3 in DNA: TGTGCCAGCAGTTTAGGTGGAGGGACAGGACCTAGCACAGATACGCAGTATTTT.

This chain connects TRBV12-3 or TRBV12-4 to TRBJ2-1, with D perhaps TRBD2 (6 bases). Trimming cost V 9 bases and J 5 bases, with 14 bases left between them. CDR3 size: 13 residues. CDR3: CASWGEYNNEQFF. In DNA, the CDR3 is TGTGCCAGTTGGGGGGAGTACAACAATGAGCAGTTCTTC.

As regards this clonotype: A read error may explain this, as a much larger clone is one base away. The genes are TRBV7-2 and TRBJ1-3; a possible D gene is TRBD1 (5 bases). The length of the CDR3 is 14 residues. Germline CDR1 is SGHTA and CDR2 is FQGNSA. CDR3 sequence reads: CASRLGVSGNTIYF. CDR3 bases: TGTGCCAGCAGATTAGGGGTCTCTGGAAACACCATATATTTT.

This clonotype was detected ten times or more. The J gene is TRBJ1-5, the V gene TRBV28; D might be TRBD1 (6 bases). Germline-derived CDR1 and CDR2 are MDHEN and SYDVKM. The CDR3 consists of 16 residues. Between the trimmed V and J ends, which lost 5 bases and 0 bases, there was a span of 14 bases. The CDR3 protein is CASSTRTDYSNQPQHF. The CDR3 DNA is TGTGCCAGCAGTACACGGACAGATTATAGCAATCAGCCCCAGCATTTT.

This clonotype has ten or more counts. This chain uses TRBV6-1 with TRBJ2-1, with TRBD2 matching 11 bases. V lost 2 bases to trimming and J lost 5 bases; unmatched junction nucleotides: 2. Germline CDR1 and CDR2: MNHNS and SASEGT. The CDR3 is made up of 15 amino acids. Here the CDR3 DNA reads TGTGCCAGCAGTGAACCTAGCGGGAGGAACAATGAGCAGTTCTTC. Translation gives CASSEPSGRNNEQFF.

Concerning this clonotype: A much larger clone is a single base away; this may be a read error. V gene TRBV5-4 combines with J gene TRBJ2-3, with a possible D match to TRBD2 (5 bases). In germline, CDR1 is SGHNT, CDR2 YYREEE (reference sequence). V was shortened by 4 bases and J by 2 bases, with 8 bases between the two germline ends. The CDR3 extends over 13 amino acids. The CDR3 loop is CASSMEVTDTQYF. As DNA, the CDR3 is TGTGCCAGCAGCATGGAGGTCACAGATACGCAGTATTTT.

The chain uses TRBV27 and TRBJ2-1; D not certain. Germline values: CDR1 MNHEY, CDR2 SMNVEV (reference sequence). CDR3 length: 16 residues. With 4 bases removed from V and 4 bases from J, the gap between germline ends came to 17 bases. In DNA form, the CDR3 reads TGTGCCAGCAGTTCGCCTGGTACGAGATCATACAATGAGCAGTTCTTC. Amino acids: CASSSPGTRSYNEQFF.

This clonotype appeared a few times. The junction departs from the called germline gene at one end, perhaps through a read error. The J gene is TRBJ2-5, the V gene TRBV2; 10 bases are shared with TRBD2. The CDR3 has 18 residues. Germline assignment: CDR1 SNHLY and CDR2 FYNNEI. The CDR3 coding sequence is TGTGCCATCAGTGAAGGGGCCCAAGCGGGAGGGCCGGAAGAGACCCAGTACTTC. Translation gives CAISEGAQAGGPEETQYF.

This clonotype showed up just a few times. V usage is TRBV14 and J usage is TRBJ1-1; D may be TRBD1 (5 bases). This CDR3 is 17 amino acids long. Trimming took 0 bases from V and 3 from J, leaving 17 bases between them. Germline lookup yields CDR1 SGHDN and CDR2 FVKESK. The CDR3 loop is CASSQDAMGPSDTEAFF. As DNA, the CDR3 is TGTGCCAGCAGCCAAGACGCGATGGGGCCATCCGACACTGAAGCTTTCTTT.

This sequence joins TRBV7-9 and TRBJ2-3, with D possibly TRBD1 on 5 matching bases. The J call may not be correct, given that the DNA end is closer to TRBJ1-5. The CDR3 is made up of 14 amino acids. Germline V CDR1 and CDR2: SEHNR, FQNEAQ (reference sequence). The CDR3 bases are TGTGCCAGCAGCTTGGGACTACCCACAGATACGCAGCATTTT. Amino acid sequence: CASSLGLPTDTQHF.

On this clonotype: A read error may produce the germline difference seen at one junction end. This chain connects TRBV7-2 to TRBJ2-3, with D possibly called TRBD1 or TRBD2 (5 bases each). CDR3 length: 15 residues. Germline CDR1 and CDR2: SGHTA and FQGNSA. The CDR3, as DNA: TGTGCCAGCAGCTTAGACGGGGCCGCCACAAATACGCAGTATTTT. Protein: CASSLDGAATNTQYF. The full variable domain, in which reference TRBV7-2 and TRBJ2-3 provide the parts outside the CDR3, is GAGVSQSPSNKVTEKGKDVELRCDPISGHTALYWYRQSLGQGLEFLIYFQGNSAPDKSGLPSDRFSAERTGGSVSTLTIQRTQQEDSAVYLCASSLDGAATNTQYFGPGTRLTVL.

In the case of this clonotype: Because it lacks the conserved phenylalanine or tryptophan at the end, this CDR3 is likely a read error. The chain is built from TRBV19 and TRBJ1-1; D might be TRBD1 (5 bases). V lost 7 bases, J lost 1 base, and 25 bases lay in between. Germline V lookup: CDR1 LNHDA, CDR2 SQIVND (reference sequence). The CDR3 has 18 residues. In DNA, the CDR3 is TGTGCCAGTACGGGGACGGGGAGGCGTGATTATAGGAACACTGAAGCTTTCTCT. Translation: CASTGTGRRDYRNTEAFS.

As concerns this clonotype: A read error may explain this, as a much larger clone is one base away. V gene TRBV27 combines with J gene TRBJ2-1; 10 positions match TRBD2. Germline V gene data show CDR1 as MNHEY and CDR2 as SMNVEV (reference sequence). J gave up 14 bases and V 6 bases, and 16 bases lay outside the gene matches. This CDR3 has 15 residues. The CDR3 region is CASSLISGRSLSEFF. The CDR3 nucleotides are TGTGCCAGCAGCCTAATTAGCGGGAGGTCCCTTAGCGAGTTCTTC.

A note on this clonotype: A read error may produce the germline difference seen at one junction end. The chain couples TRBV2 to TRBJ1-1; D remains unclear. The CDR3 contains 11 residues. Germline CDR1 and CDR2: SNHLY and FYNNEI. The DNA of the CDR3 is TGTGCCAGCAGTGGTATGGAAAGGACTTTGTTT. Translating it yields CASSGMERTLF.

This chain links TRBV6-5 with TRBJ2-1; either TRBD1 or TRBD2 may supply D (6 bases each). Trimming removed 6 bases from V and 7 bases from J, with 16 bases in between. Germline CDR1 is MNHEY and CDR2 is SVGAGI. This CDR3 has 14 residues. CDR3 in amino acids: CASSLEGEANEQFF. The CDR3 nucleotides read TGTGCCAGCAGCCTAGAGGGGGAGGCTAATGAGCAGTTCTTC.

This clonotype was found many times. The chain recombines TRBV27 with TRBJ1-2; tentatively, D is TRBD1 (5 bases). V shed 3 bases and J shed 2 bases, with 7 bases lying between them. Looked up from germline, CDR1 is MNHEY and CDR2 is SMNVEV (reference sequence). The CDR3 length is 13 residues. Here the CDR3 reads CASSLKGNYGYTF. CDR3 DNA: TGTGCCAGCAGTTTGAAGGGGAACTATGGCTACACCTTC.

Many counts were recorded for this clonotype. The chain is built from TRBV6-1 and TRBJ1-6; D possibly corresponds to TRBD1 (5 bases). CDR3 length equals 16 residues. Trimming pared 6 bases from V and 0 bases from J, leaving 12 bases between. CDR1 and CDR2 from the germline V gene are MNHNS and SASEGT. In DNA, the CDR3 is TGTGCCAGCAGCCCCTCAGGGAGCTCCTATAATTCACCCCTCCACTTT. Its translation is CASSPSGSSYNSPLHF.

As for this clonotype: A much larger clone lies a single base off, so this may be a read error. The chain joins TRBV7-9 to TRBJ2-3, with D perhaps matching TRBD1 or TRBD2 (5 bases each). Trimming removed 7 bases from V and 0 bases from J, with 14 bases in between. Per the germline V gene, CDR1 is SEHNR and CDR2 is FQNEAQ (reference sequence). This CDR3 is 15 amino acids long. CDR3 in DNA: TGTGCCAGCACCCAGGGTCGGACTAGCACAGATACGCAGTATTTT. Amino acid sequence: CASTQGRTSTDTQYF.

The table lists this clonotype with many counts. A much larger clonotype is one base distant, so this may be a read error. V usage is TRBV2 and J usage is TRBJ1-1; D not resolved. CDR1 and CDR2 (germline): SNHLY, FYNNEI. Trimming left V 4 bases short and J 1 base short, with 4 bases between. CDR3 length equals 12 residues. The CDR3 nucleotides are TGTGCCAGCAGTGTGGGGAACACTGAAGCTTTCTTT. This encodes CASSVGNTEAFF.

The chain carries TRBV4-1 and TRBJ2-5; D is perhaps TRBD1 or TRBD2 (5 bases each). The germline V gene encodes CDR1 MGHRA and CDR2 YSYEKL. The CDR3 runs to 16 residues. Trimming took off 3 bases at V and 4 bases at J, with 18 bases between the two ends. This CDR3 is CASSQFGPSGGETQYF. The CDR3 DNA reads TGCGCCAGCAGCCAGTTCGGACCTTCTGGGGGAGAGACCCAGTACTTC.

The chain carries TRBV24-1 and TRBJ2-2, with D possibly being TRBD1 or TRBD2 (5 bases each). The CDR3 length is 16 residues. Between the trimmed V and J ends, which lost 0 bases and 3 bases, there was a span of 10 bases. CDR1 is KGHDR and CDR2 is SFDVKD in the germline V gene. Here the CDR3 DNA reads TGTGCCACCAGTGATTTGCCGGGACCGTACACCGGGGAGCTGTTTTTT. Its protein is CATSDLPGPYTGELFF.

As to this clonotype: One base away lies a much larger clone, so this may be a sequencing read error. The chain is built from TRBV18 and TRBJ1-5; D gene ambiguous. Germline assignment: CDR1 KGHSH and CDR2 LQKENI. CDR3 length: 14 residues. CDR3 DNA sequence: TGTGCCAGCTCACCAGGACGGTCCAATCAGCGCCAGCATTTT. This gives the protein CASSPGRSNQRQHF.

The sample holds many counts of this clonotype. The chain couples TRBV7-8 to TRBJ1-2; D is ambiguous. The germline V and J ends were trimmed by 1 base and 7 bases, with 4 bases remaining between them. Per germline, CDR1 SGHVS and CDR2 FQNEAQ. The CDR3 spans 11 residues. CDR3: CASSLDGGYTF. CDR3 bases: TGTGCCAGCAGCTTAGACGGTGGCTACACCTTC. The entire variable domain, with the rest obtained from reference TRBV7-8 and TRBJ1-2, is as follows: GAGVSQSPRYKVAKRGQDVALRCDPISGHVSLFWYQQALGQGPEFLTYFQNEAQLDKSGLPSDRFFAERPEGSVSTLKIQRTQQEDSAVYLCASSLDGGYTFGSGTRLTVV.

This clonotype showed up just a few times. V and J are TRBV7-2 and TRBJ2-5; a weak D match, TRBD1 (6 bases). The V end lost 0 bases, the J end lost 7 bases, and 12 bases lay between the germline ends. The CDR3 spans 14 residues. CDR1 and CDR2 from the germline V gene are SGHTA and FQGNSA. CDR3 nucleotides: TGTGCCAGCAGCTTAGCATGGACAGACCGGACCCAGTACTTC. This gives the protein CASSLAWTDRTQYF.

This clonotype was picked up a small number of times. The CDR3 DNA sequence: TGTGCCAGCAGCCAAGATGGAGGGGCCTACAGGTACGAGCAGTACTTC. It specifies CASSQDGGAYRYEQYF. The chain recombines TRBV3-1 with TRBJ2-7; tentative D call: TRBD2 (6 bases). In germline, CDR1 is LGHDT, CDR2 YNNKEL (reference sequence). Trimming cost V 0 bases and J 4 bases, with 16 bases left between them. This CDR3 is built from 16 residues.

The chain is built from TRBV28 and TRBJ2-1, with D possibly TRBD2 on 6 matching bases. This CDR3 is built from 15 residues. Germline V lookup: CDR1 MDHEN, CDR2 SYDVKM. V lost 7 bases to trimming and J lost 11 bases, with 24 bases between them. CDR3 sequence (DNA): TGTGCCAGCAACAGTCTGGGACTCCAGACCTACAAGCAGTTCTTC. It encodes CASNSLGLQTYKQFF. The full variable domain, rest sourced from reference TRBV28 and TRBJ2-1, is DVKVTQSSRYLVKRTGEKVFLECVQDMDHENMFWYRQDPGLGLRLIYFSYDVKMKEKGDIPEGYSVSREKKERFSLILESASTNQTSMYLCASNSLGLQTYKQFFGPGTRLTVL.

This clonotype was seen a few times. This rearrangement joins TRBV12-3 or TRBV12-4 to TRBJ1-1; D is unclear. Trimming took 3 bases from V and 5 from J, leaving 13 bases between them. This CDR3 is built from 14 residues. The CDR3 region has the DNA TGTGCCAGCAGTTTTTCGGGTGGTAGGACTGAAGCTTTCTTT. This gives the protein CASSFSGGRTEAFF.